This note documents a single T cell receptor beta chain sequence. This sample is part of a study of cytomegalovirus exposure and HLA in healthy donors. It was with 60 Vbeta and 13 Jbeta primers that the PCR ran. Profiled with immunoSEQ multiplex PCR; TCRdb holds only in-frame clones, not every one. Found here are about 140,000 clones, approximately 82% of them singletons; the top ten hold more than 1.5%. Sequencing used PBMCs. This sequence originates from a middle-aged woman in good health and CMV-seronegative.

In DNA, the CDR3 is TGCGCCAGCAGCTTGTCCGGGGGGCGATGGGAGACCCAGTACTTC. Residues: CASSLSGGRWETQYF. The J gene is TRBJ2-5, the V gene TRBV5-1; tentative D call: TRBD2 (7 bases). CDR1 and CDR2 (germline): SGHRS, YFSETQ. Trimming cost V 1 base and J 5 bases, with 15 bases left between them. The CDR3 is 15 amino acids. The full variable domain, completed using reference TRBV5-1 and TRBJ2-5, is KAGVTQTPRYLIKTRGQQVTLSCSPISGHRSVSWYQQTPGQGLQFLFEYFSETQRNKGNFPGRFSGRQFSNSRSEMNVSTLELGDSALYLCASSLSGGRWETQYFGPGTRLLVL.